This T cell receptor beta chain was identified during a study of T cell repertoires in cytomegalovirus infection (dated by TCRdb to the late 2010s). About the investigation overall: The HLA type of each donor mattered for the analysis, because public TCR beta signatures pointed to carriage of CMV infection along with the matching HLA type. The investigation overall reported the following: In both this cohort and an independent cohort of approximately 350 donors, the cumulative frequency of public TCR beta family members distinguished carriers of CMV infection plus the relevant HLA type. In the ex vivo response, HLA-C-restricted CMV-specific TCR beta clonotypes were dominant, and in two of eight donors the single most frequent clonotype came from this HLA-C-restricted group.

Trimming removed 2 bases from V and 7 bases from J, leaving 14 bases between the germline ends. The CDR3 starts with the cysteine, ends with the phenylalanine, and has 15 residues. This entry keeps only the CDR3 DNA: 45 bases, framed from base 1. From the germline V gene (reference sequence), CDR1 is LNHDA and CDR2 is SQIVND. This clonotype was detected many times. It lacks a known antigen. There are no base qualities to consult, and no much larger clone falls within one base. TCRdb lists the instrument as Illumina HiSeq 1500. The public reads were reanalyzed by TCRdb: fastp trimming at Q25, MiXCR alignment, in-frame beta chains only. Every distinct CDR3 protein forms one entry, paired with its most common genes and DNA. A total of around 450,000 distinct CDR3 sequences appear in this sample, approximately 11% of them only once. The ten largest clones take up roughly 10% of the sample.

The origin of this receptor is a human donor in good health (CMV status not recorded). Some clones in this sample may be carry-over from other donors' samples. The sequencing sample was made of PBMCs. The chain couples TRBV19 to TRBJ1-4, and possibly TRBD1, on 5 matching bases. The CDR3 amino acid sequence is: CASSIMGGVGEKLFF. The DNA reads TGTGCCAGTAGTATAATGGGAGGGGTCGGTGAAAAACTGTTTTTT.